The clone carrying this T cell receptor beta chain appeared a few times. What it binds is unknown. The record originates from a study of CD8 T cells in ankylosing spondylitis. The CDR3 extends over 15 amino acids. J gave up 11 bases and V 6 bases, and 13 bases lay outside the gene matches. From the 5' RACE reads, TCRdb called clonotypes with MiXCR, one entry per CDR3 protein. The repertoire holds over 600,000 distinct CDR3 sequences, about 20% seen once, with 19% in the top ten. Study findings and constraints: Some of these motif variants have turned up before, in reports on reactive arthritis synovial fluid and blood. Within ankylosing spondylitis blood, a TCR beta motif made up of eight or nine highly homologous variants appeared to be characteristic.

The sample taken for sequencing was blood, either unsorted or a sorted T cell fraction (not recorded which). The receptor was derived from a male donor with ankylosing spondylitis. This chain joins TRBV12-3 or TRBV12-4 and TRBJ1-4; TRBD1 matches 9 bases. This chain's CDR3 is CASSSPGQGSEKLFF. The CDR3, as DNA: TGTGCCAGCAGCTCACCGGGACAGGGAAGTGAGAAACTGTTTTTT.